The rows below give T cell receptor beta chains drawn from one sample of a study of T cell responses to AZD1222 COVID-19 vaccine. Some clones are missing from TCRdb's copy, which holds only in-frame ones; the method was immunoSEQ multiplex PCR. The table lists under 80,000 clones, 70% to 80% of them singletons. The material was peripheral blood, obtained on day 0 of MenACWY control vaccination. The receptors originated from an adult in good health. The CDR3 runs from the conserved cysteine through the conserved F or W. D genes are given only for firm matches. The size entry is marked missing in some rows and otherwise reads once, few, many or a size class.

J gene,clone size,D gene,V gene,CDR3 protein,CDR3 DNA
TRBJ1-6,few,NA,TRBV28,CASSLLRGGIHNSPLHF,TGTGCCAGCAGCCTCCTCAGGGGTGGGATACATAATTCACCCCTCCACTTT
TRBJ2-5,few,NA,TRBV7-3,CASSLVGARGETQYF,TGTGCCAGCAGCCTTGTCGGGGCGAGGGGAGAGACCCAGTACTTC
TRBJ2-2,NA,NA,TRBV4-3,CASSQIIGAGELFF,TGCGCCAGCAGCCAAATCATTGGGGCCGGGGAGCTGTTTTTT
TRBJ1-1,NA,NA,TRBV7-6,CASSVWGNTEAFF,TGTGCCAGCTCCGTCTGGGGGAACACTGAAGCTTTCTTT
TRBJ2-1,NA,TRBD1,TRBV5-1,CASSTGVPGQGRAYNEQFF,TGCGCCAGCAGCACGGGGGTCCCGGGACAGGGTCGGGCGTACAATGAGCAGTTCTTC
TRBJ1-1,NA,TRBD1,TRBV5-5,CASSPYLGGQGGTEAFF,TGTGCCAGCAGCCCTTACCTCGGGGGACAGGGAGGAACTGAAGCTTTCTTT
TRBJ2-5,NA,TRBD1,TRBV11-2,CASSLGTVLGKETQYF,TGTGCCAGCAGCTTGGGGACAGTCCTGGGAAAAGAGACCCAGTACTTC
TRBJ2-7,NA,NA,TRBV10-3,CAISDRAIRRYEQYF,TGTGCCATCAGTGATAGAGCAATACGTCGCTACGAGCAGTACTTC
TRBJ2-3,NA,NA,TRBV6-5,CASIVGNTQYF,TGTGCCAGCATTGTGGGGAATACGCAGTATTTT
TRBJ2-1,once,NA,TRBV7-3,CASSQGGSSYNEQFF,TGTGCCAGCAGCCAAGGGGGGAGCTCCTACAATGAGCAGTTCTTC